These 14 T cell receptor beta chains were sequenced from one sample in a study of cytomegalovirus exposure and HLA in healthy donors. The PCR contained 60 Vbeta and 13 Jbeta primers. The method was immunoSEQ multiplex PCR; TCRdb's version includes in-frame clones alone and lacks a portion of them. This sample has some 98,000 clones, with roughly three quarters found just once. Sequenced: PBMCs. These receptors originate from a man aged 35 to 55 in good health and CMV-seronegative.

The V and J genes are TRBV7-2 and TRBJ1-1; D is undetermined. The CDR3 covers 14 residues. V dropped 5 bases and J dropped 5 bases, with 15 bases sitting between them. Germline V gene sequence: CDR1 SGHTA, CDR2 FQGNSA. The CDR3 loop is CASSEEDLRTEAFF. Here the CDR3 DNA reads TGTGCCAGCAGCGAGGAGGACCTTAGGACTGAAGCTTTCTTT.

This chain joins TRBV11-2 and TRBJ2-7; D is unresolved. The germline gives CDR1 SGHAT, CDR2 FQNNGV. V was cut by 1 base and J by 0 bases, with 4 bases left in between. CDR3 size: 13 residues. The CDR3 is CASSLGGSYEQYF. CDR3 in DNA: TGTGCCAGCAGCTTAGGAGGCTCCTACGAGCAGTACTTC.

The chain recombines TRBV13 with TRBJ2-1; the D gene is possibly TRBD1 (6 bases). The CDR3 has 12 amino acids. Looked up from germline, CDR1 is PRHDT and CDR2 is FYEKMQ (reference sequence). V shed 5 bases and J shed 9 bases, with 11 bases lying between them. DNA for the CDR3: TGTGCCAGCAGCCGGGACACCGTTGAGCAGTTCTTC. Amino acids: CASSRDTVEQFF.

The CDR3 nucleotides are TGCGCCAGCAGCCAACCGGGACAGGGAAGGCAGCCCCAGCATTTT. Protein product: CASSQPGQGRQPQHF. The chain links TRBV4-1 to TRBJ1-5, with TRBD1 identical over 9 bases. Germline CDR1 MGHRA, CDR2 YSYEKL. The CDR3 is 15 amino acids. V was pared by 2 bases and J by 7 bases, with 6 bases of the junction left unmatched.

DNA of the CDR3: TGTGCCAGCAGTGAAGTGGGCCCGCGACCGACTAACTATGGCTACACCTTC. Translation: CASSEVGPRPTNYGYTF. V usage is TRBV2 and J usage is TRBJ1-2, with unresolved D. This CDR3 is 17 amino acids long. Trimming left V 1 base short and J 0 bases short, with 15 bases between. CDR1 is SNHLY, CDR2 FYNNEI, per germline.

V usage is TRBV29-1 and J usage is TRBJ2-1; 7 nucleotides line up with TRBD1. The CDR3 contains 13 residues. Trimming cost V 2 bases and J 4 bases; bases outside gene matches: 2. The germline gives CDR1 SQVTM, CDR2 ANQGSEA. CDR3 sequence: CSVELTGYNEQFF. Here the CDR3 DNA reads TGCAGCGTTGAACTGACAGGGTACAATGAGCAGTTCTTC.

The J gene is TRBJ1-5, the V gene TRBV30; 8 nucleotides agree with TRBD1. CDR1 is GTSNPN, CDR2 SVGIG, per germline (reference sequence). Trimming took 1 base from V and 5 from J; bases not matched to a gene: 1. The CDR3 length is 13 residues. The CDR3 nucleotides read TGTGCCTGGAGTGGACAGGGGTATCAGCCCCAGCATTTT. Translation: CAWSGQGYQPQHF.

The chain carries TRBV6-5 and TRBJ1-5; a possible D gene is TRBD1 (5 bases). Germline assignment: CDR1 MNHEY and CDR2 SVGAGI. The ends were cut back, 6 bases at V and 1 base at J, with 10 bases in the middle. The CDR3 consists of 14 residues. CDR3 protein: CASSSGKSNQPQHF. CDR3 nucleotide sequence: TGTGCCAGCAGCTCAGGGAAAAGCAATCAGCCCCAGCATTTT.

The chain employs TRBV4-3 and TRBJ1-2; D uncertain. Trimming pared 1 base from V and 4 bases from J, leaving 7 bases between. Germline-derived CDR1 and CDR2 are LGHNA and YSLEER. CDR3 size: 13 residues. CDR3 region: CASSQASSYGYTF. In nucleotides, the CDR3 is TGCGCCAGCAGCCAAGCCTCCTCCTATGGCTACACCTTC.

The V call is TRBV4-2, the J call TRBJ2-1; 7 bases align to TRBD1. There are 16 residues in the CDR3. CDR1 and CDR2 from the germline V gene are LGHNA and YNFKEQ. Germline trimming cut 0 bases from V and 0 bases from J; bases unmatched to any gene: 2. CDR3 protein: CASSQEGGYSYNEQFF. CDR3 DNA: TGTGCCAGCAGCCAAGAAGGGGGCTACTCCTACAATGAGCAGTTCTTC.

This rearrangement joins TRBV19 to TRBJ2-5; 9 nucleotides align to TRBD2. Germline V gene data show CDR1 as LNHDA and CDR2 as SQIVND (reference sequence). The trim removed 5 bases at V and 5 bases at J, leaving 6 bases unmatched. The CDR3 is 14 residues long. CDR3 DNA sequence: TGTGCCAGTAGTTTGCAGCGGGGGGCGGAGACCCAGTACTTC. Amino acid sequence: CASSLQRGAETQYF.

The chain employs TRBV13 and TRBJ2-5; TRBD2 matches at 16 bases. The germline V gene has CDR1 PRHDT and CDR2 FYEKMQ (reference sequence). Losses at the gene ends were 3 bases for V and 1 base for J; bases not matched to a gene: 8. There are 19 residues in the CDR3. CDR3 region: CASSFPGLAGGLSQETQYF. CDR3 coding DNA: TGTGCCAGCAGCTTTCCGGGACTAGCGGGGGGGTTGAGCCAAGAGACCCAGTACTTC.

The CDR3 sequence: CASSGGLGARTGELFF. The CDR3 DNA is TGTGCCAGCAGTGGGGGACTAGGGGCGAGAACCGGGGAGCTGTTTTTT. The chain recombines TRBV6-1 with TRBJ2-2, with 8 nucleotides matching TRBD2. The V gene's germline CDR1 is MNHNS and CDR2 SASEGT. The CDR3 extends over 16 amino acids. Unmatched junction bases numbered 9, after V lost 4 bases and J lost 5 bases.

The gene calls are TRBV5-4 and TRBJ2-5; D remains unclear. V dropped 0 bases and J dropped 3 bases, with 6 bases sitting between them. CDR3 length: 13 amino acids. Germline-derived CDR1 and CDR2 are SGHNT and YYREEE (reference sequence). Written as DNA, the CDR3 is TGTGCCAGCAGCTTGGGAGTAAAAGAGACCCAGTACTTC. As protein: CASSLGVKETQYF.